This T cell receptor (beta chain) was documented in a study of blood T cells in healthy people across ages. Through a sample-barcoded 5' primer and a J-beta primer mix, a second PCR was run for roughly 7 to 12 cycles. TCRdb reprocessed the 5' RACE reads with MiXCR, giving one entry per CDR3 protein. The sample yields about 1.8 million distinct CDR3 sequences, roughly 49% seen once. A few counts support this clonotype. In germline, CDR1 is SGHTA, CDR2 FQGTGA. The trim removed 5 bases at V and 4 bases at J, leaving 11 bases unmatched. This CDR3 is 16 amino acids long. The specimen was blood. The clonotype comes from a woman between 40 and 55 years old in good health. V usage is TRBV7-3 and J usage is TRBJ2-5; 9 positions agree with TRBD1. The CDR3: CASSVTGGGFGETQYF. The CDR3 bases are TGTGCCAGCAGCGTCACAGGGGGCGGTTTTGGAGAGACCCAGTACTTC. The full variable domain, rest sourced from reference TRBV7-3 and TRBJ2-5, is GAGVSQTPSNKVTEKGKYVELRCDPISGHTALYWYRQSLGQGPEFLIYFQGTGAADDSGLPNDRFFAVRPEGSVSTLKIQRTERGDSAVYLCASSVTGGGFGETQYFGPGTRLLVL.